Below, 18 T cell receptor beta chains from the same sample are listed, as sequenced in a study of blood T cells in healthy people across ages. Then a second PCR, running about 7 to 11 cycles, was carried out with a sample-barcoded 5' primer and a J-beta primer mix. TCRdb re-called the 5' RACE reads with MiXCR, one entry per CDR3 protein. Of approximately 1.5 million distinct CDR3 sequences in the sample, approximately 32% were seen once. The material sequenced was blood. These receptors were taken from a woman aged 25 to 39 in good health.

This clonotype was counted a few times. The CDR3: CASSLLGLAGVPNEQFF. The CDR3, as DNA: TGTGCCAGCAGCCTCCTGGGACTAGCGGGTGTACCCAATGAGCAGTTCTTC. The chain joins TRBV5-4 to TRBJ2-1; 12 bases map to TRBD2. The CDR3 has 17 residues. The junction had 11 bases not matched to a gene; V was cut back by 4 bases and J by 6 bases. The germline gives CDR1 SGHNT, CDR2 YYREEE (reference sequence).

The rearrangement links TRBV4-3 to TRBJ2-2; D might be TRBD1 (6 bases). This CDR3 has 16 amino acids. V lost 0 bases and J 8 bases, leaving 16 bases between the germline ends. Germline loops: CDR1 LGHNA, CDR2 YSLEER. The CDR3 is CASSQEGQGFGGELFF. Written as DNA, the CDR3 is TGCGCCAGCAGCCAAGAGGGTCAGGGGTTCGGTGGGGAGCTGTTTTTT.

As concerns this clonotype: A much larger clone lies one base from this, so it may be a read error. The chain links TRBV10-3 to TRBJ2-7; either TRBD1 or TRBD2 may fit D (5 bases each). V was shortened by 5 bases and J by 7 bases, with 12 bases between the two germline ends. Germline CDR1 ENHRY, CDR2 SYGVKD. CDR3 length equals 12 residues. The chain's CDR3 is CAISRRGVEQYF. The CDR3 DNA is TGTGCCATCAGTAGGAGAGGGGTAGAGCAGTACTTC.

V usage is TRBV9 and J usage is TRBJ2-5, with 9 nucleotides matching TRBD2. This CDR3 contains 16 residues. The trim removed 3 bases at V and 5 bases at J, leaving 11 bases unmatched. Germline V CDR1 and CDR2: SGDLS, YYNGEE. For the CDR3, the DNA is TGTGCCAGCAGCGACTCGCGGGGGGGCAAGTGGGAGACCCAGTACTTC. Residues: CASSDSRGGKWETQYF.

The sample holds many counts of this clonotype. This rearrangement joins TRBV29-1 to TRBJ2-1, with 10 bases that match TRBD2. Trimming cost V 6 bases and J 0 bases; bases outside gene matches: 8. CDR3 length equals 16 residues. The germline CDR1 and CDR2 sequences are SQVTM and ANQGSEA. The CDR3 protein is CSVDGLAASSYNEQFF. The CDR3, as DNA: TGCAGCGTAGATGGACTAGCGGCAAGCTCCTACAATGAGCAGTTCTTC.

The V and J genes are TRBV7-8 and TRBJ2-7, with D unresolved. Germline V gene lookup returns CDR1 SGHVS and CDR2 FQNEAQ. This CDR3 has 14 amino acids. V dropped 5 bases and J dropped 0 bases, with 11 bases sitting between them. CDR3 nucleotides: TGTGCCAGCAGCGGTTCACTAAGCTCCTACGAGCAGTACTTC. Translated: CASSGSLSSYEQYF.

A few counts support this clonotype. The V and J genes are TRBV15 and TRBJ2-1; 8 nucleotides align to TRBD2. V trimming: 0 bases; J trimming: 9 bases; junction bases outside the gene matches: 10. The V gene's germline CDR1 is LNHNV and CDR2 YYDKDF (reference sequence). The CDR3 sequence is 16 residues long. CDR3 in DNA: TGTGCCACCAGCAGAGACCTAGCGGGTCCCCAAGGTGAGCAGTTCTTC. It yields the protein CATSRDLAGPQGEQFF.

V usage is TRBV6-1 and J usage is TRBJ2-7; 8 bases map to TRBD2. Germline lookup yields CDR1 MNHNS and CDR2 SASEGT. The ends lost 1 base at V and 4 bases at J; junction bases unmatched: 6. This CDR3 region has 15 residues. The CDR3 loop reads CASSEEAGGGYEQYF. The CDR3 DNA is TGTGCCAGCAGTGAAGAGGCGGGAGGTGGGTACGAGCAGTACTTC.

This clonotype was picked up a small number of times. The chain couples TRBV27 to TRBJ2-3, with D perhaps TRBD1 (6 bases). This CDR3 region has 17 residues. Trimming shortened V by 5 bases and J by 2 bases, and 20 bases separated the two germline ends. Germline V gene lookup returns CDR1 MNHEY and CDR2 SMNVEV (reference sequence). The CDR3 DNA follows: TGTGCCAGCAGTCCCCCGGACAGATATGGCTCCACAGATACGCAGTATTTT. It is translated as CASSPPDRYGSTDTQYF.

The chain is built from TRBV5-5 and TRBJ2-7; possibly TRBD1 or TRBD2 for D (6 bases each). This CDR3 has 16 amino acids. Germline V CDR1 and CDR2: SGHKS, YYEKEE (reference sequence). V shed 4 bases and J shed 1 base, with 18 bases lying between them. The CDR3 DNA sequence: TGTGCCAGCAGCCCTGGAGGGGGGACGGGGTCCTACGAGCAGTACTTC. As protein: CASSPGGGTGSYEQYF.

A few counts support this clonotype. This chain joins TRBV6-6 and TRBJ1-5, with D possibly being TRBD1 (6 bases). V was pared by 6 bases and J by 3 bases, with 12 bases between. The CDR3 length is 14 residues. The germline gives CDR1 MNHNY, CDR2 SVGAGI (reference sequence). The CDR3 sequence: CASSPRGYNQPQHF. DNA for the CDR3: TGTGCCAGCAGCCCTAGGGGGTACAATCAGCCCCAGCATTTT.

This clonotype was detected a few times. This chain uses TRBV3-1 with TRBJ2-5; the D gene could be TRBD1 or TRBD2 (6 bases each). The V gene lost 3 bases and the J gene lost 2 bases, with 13 bases spanning the gap. The germline CDR1 and CDR2 sequences are LGHDT and YNNKEL (reference sequence). The CDR3 consists of 15 residues. The CDR3 sequence is CASSHRRGRQETQYF. DNA of the CDR3: TGTGCCAGCAGCCACCGCCGGGGGCGGCAAGAGACCCAGTACTTC.

This clonotype was found a few times. V gene TRBV5-5 combines with J gene TRBJ1-2; no clear D gene. V dropped 5 bases and J dropped 1 base, with 12 bases sitting between them. Germline V gene sequence: CDR1 SGHKS, CDR2 YYEKEE (reference sequence). The CDR3 totals 14 residues. CDR3 protein: CASRLPGNNYGYTF. Here the CDR3 DNA reads TGTGCCAGCAGGCTCCCCGGGAATAACTATGGCTACACCTTC. Full variable domain (missing parts from reference TRBV5-5 and TRBJ1-2): DAGVTQSPTHLIKTRGQQVTLRCSPISGHKSVSWYQQVLGQGPQFIFQYYEKEERGRGNFPDRFSARQFPNYSSELNVNALLLGDSALYLCASRLPGNNYGYTFGSGTRLTVV.

This clonotype appeared a few times. The chain combines TRBV20-1 with TRBJ1-6, with 7 bases aligning to TRBD1. V shed 0 bases and J 0 bases; nucleotides not matched to a gene: 8. CDR1 is DFQATT and CDR2 is SNEGSKA in the germline V gene (reference sequence). The CDR3 spans 18 residues. The DNA for the CDR3 is TGCAGTGCTAGAGATCAAATGGGACAGAGCTCCTATAATTCACCCCTCCACTTT. Its translation is CSARDQMGQSSYNSPLHF.

This clonotype was seen a few times. The chain recombines TRBV11-2 with TRBJ2-2; D is uncertain. Germline lookup yields CDR1 SGHAT and CDR2 FQNNGV. V dropped 1 base and J dropped 4 bases, with 7 bases sitting between them. This CDR3 has 14 amino acids. The CDR3 DNA is TGTGCCAGCAGCTTAGTGCGCAGCACCGGGGAGCTGTTTTTT. It is translated as CASSLVRSTGELFF.

The V call is TRBV20-1, the J call TRBJ2-7, with 8 positions matching TRBD2. This CDR3 spans 15 amino acids. V shed 0 bases and J 0 bases; nucleotides not matched to a gene: 4. Germline CDR1 reads DFQATT; CDR2 reads SNEGSKA (reference sequence). In DNA, the CDR3 is TGCAGTGCTAGAGAAAGGAGCGGGGGCTCCTACGAGCAGTACTTC. This translates into CSARERSGGSYEQYF.

Only a few counts were recorded for this clonotype. The chain uses TRBV25-1 and TRBJ2-1; 11 bases align to TRBD2. Germline assignment: CDR1 MGHDK and CDR2 SYGVNS. The CDR3 is made up of 17 amino acids. With V trimmed by 5 bases and J by 0 bases, 6 bases remained unmatched. CDR3 residues: CASSKGGTSGSYNEQFF. CDR3 bases: TGTGCCAGCAGTAAAGGGGGGACTAGCGGCTCCTACAATGAGCAGTTCTTC.

This clonotype was picked up one time. V is TRBV7-9 and J is TRBJ2-7; 7 nucleotides agree with TRBD1. Trimming cost V 5 bases and J 4 bases; bases outside gene matches: 11. The V gene's germline CDR1 is SEHNR and CDR2 FQNEAQ (reference sequence). This CDR3 region has 15 residues. The CDR3 here is CASSGIRGKFYEQYF. CDR3 DNA sequence: TGTGCCAGCAGCGGTATCAGGGGGAAATTTTACGAGCAGTACTTC.